This passage covers 3 T cell receptor beta chains from one sample sequenced in a study of T cell responses to AZD1222 COVID-19 vaccine (dated by TCRdb to the early 2020s). Reading the label with the study, this specimen's time point is: baseline before first vaccination. The library came from the immunoSEQ multiplex PCR assay. TCRdb holds this immuneACCESS table with in-frame rearrangements only. Some clones are missing; in checked studies, unresolved V genes explain under half, and the rest has no known cause. For this sample there are 95,000 to 150,000 clones; around 91% appear just once. The ten largest make up approximately 1.5% of the sample. The sample consisted of peripheral blood, taken on day 0 of AZD1222 vaccination. The receptor set was obtained from an adult in good health.

This clone was seen a handful of times. The gene calls are TRBV4-3 and TRBJ1-4, with 7 bases fitting TRBD1. The ends lost 0 bases at V and 1 base at J; junction bases unmatched: 11. CDR3 length: 19 residues. Germline CDR1 and CDR2: LGHNA and YSLEER. This CDR3 reads CASSQDPSTGRRTNEKLFF. The CDR3 region has the DNA TGCGCCAGCAGCCAAGATCCATCGACAGGGCGGAGAACTAATGAAAAACTGTTTTTT.

V usage is TRBV6-5 and J usage is TRBJ1-5; 10 nucleotides align to TRBD1. J was trimmed by 1 base and V by 6 bases; bases with no gene match: 3. The CDR3 runs 15 residues. Germline V gene data show CDR1 as MNHEY and CDR2 as SVGAGI. CDR3 DNA sequence: TGTGCCAGCAGGGGACAGGGGTCGAGCAATCAGCCCCAGCATTTT. Protein: CASRGQGSSNQPQHF.

V is TRBV5-4 and J is TRBJ2-1, with 13 bases lining up with TRBD2. Trimming removed 4 bases from V and 5 bases from J; junction bases left unmatched: 3. Germline values: CDR1 SGHNT, CDR2 YYREEE (reference sequence). There are 15 residues in the CDR3. In DNA form, the CDR3 reads TGTGCCAGCAGCAGGACTAGCGGGAGAAACAATGAGCAGTTCTTC. Translated, it gives CASSRTSGRNNEQFF.